This T cell receptor (beta chain) was recorded in a study of blood T cell repertoires in COVID-19. Trimming shortened V by 2 bases and J by 3 bases, and 11 bases separated the two germline ends. CDR3 size: 15 residues. In germline, CDR1 is KGHSH, CDR2 LQKENI. Using immunoSEQ multiplex PCR, the repertoire was profiled, and TCRdb retains in-frame clones only, with some absent. The table records fewer than 250,000 clones, approximately 84% of them present only once. The receptor comes from a woman aged 80 or older with acute or convalescent COVID-19. The rearrangement joins TRBV18 to TRBJ1-3, with D uncertain. Sequenced: peripheral blood. The CDR3 reads CASSPFGIDGNTIYF. The CDR3 DNA follows: TGTGCCAGCTCACCATTCGGGATAGATGGAAACACCATATATTTT.